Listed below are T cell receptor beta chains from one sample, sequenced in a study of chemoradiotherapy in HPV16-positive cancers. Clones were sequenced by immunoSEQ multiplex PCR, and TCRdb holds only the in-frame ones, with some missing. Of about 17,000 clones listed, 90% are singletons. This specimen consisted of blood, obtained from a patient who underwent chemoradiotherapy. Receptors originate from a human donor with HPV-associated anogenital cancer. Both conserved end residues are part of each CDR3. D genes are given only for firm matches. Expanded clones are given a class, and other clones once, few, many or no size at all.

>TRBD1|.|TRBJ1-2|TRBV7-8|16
CASSLGGTGMNYGYTF
TGTGCCAGCAGCTTAGGCGGGACAGGGATGAACTATGGCTACACCTTC
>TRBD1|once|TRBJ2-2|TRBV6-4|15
CASSDGTGGTGELFF
TGTGCCAGCAGTGACGGGACAGGGGGCACCGGGGAGCTGTTTTTT
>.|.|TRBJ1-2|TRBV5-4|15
CASSLGRGGGYGYTF
TGTGCCAGCAGCTTGGGGAGGGGAGGGGGCTATGGCTACACCTTC
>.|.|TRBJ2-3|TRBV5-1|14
CASSEDHYTDTQYF
TGCGCCAGCAGCGAGGACCATTACACAGATACGCAGTATTTT
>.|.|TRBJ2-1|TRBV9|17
CASSVDTDGALIDEQFF
TGTGCCAGCAGCGTAGACACGGATGGGGCGCTGATTGATGAGCAGTTCTTC
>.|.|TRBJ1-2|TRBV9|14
CASSVGPVNYGYTF
TGTGCCAGCAGCGTCGGACCCGTAAACTATGGCTACACCTTC
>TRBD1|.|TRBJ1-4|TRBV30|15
CAWSAGTGLREKLFF
TGTGCCTGGAGTGCAGGGACAGGGTTACGCGAAAAACTGTTTTTT
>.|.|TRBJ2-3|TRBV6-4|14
CASSDGGATDTQYF
TGTGCCAGCAGTGACGGGGGGGCCACAGATACGCAGTATTTT
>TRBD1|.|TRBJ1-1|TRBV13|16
CASSWGTGVAETEAFF
TGTGCCAGCAGCTGGGGGACAGGGGTGGCGGAAACTGAAGCTTTCTTT
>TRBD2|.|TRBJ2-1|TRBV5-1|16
CASSVASGGPYNEQFF
TGCGCCAGCAGCGTTGCTAGCGGGGGCCCCTACAATGAGCAGTTCTTC
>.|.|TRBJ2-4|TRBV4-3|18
CASSQDVSGDLAKNIQYF
TGCGCCAGCAGCCAAGATGTATCAGGGGACCTAGCCAAAAACATTCAGTACTTC
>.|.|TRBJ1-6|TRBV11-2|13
CASRITGNSPLHF
TGTGCCAGCAGGATTACAGGGAATTCACCCCTCCACTTT
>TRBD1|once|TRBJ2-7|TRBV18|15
CASSPRTGISYEQYF
TGTGCCAGCTCACCCCGGACAGGGATCTCCTACGAGCAGTACTTC
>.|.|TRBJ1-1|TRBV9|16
CASSVDAGNMNTEAFF
TGTGCCAGCAGCGTAGATGCAGGGAACATGAACACTGAAGCTTTCTTT
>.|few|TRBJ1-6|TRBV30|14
CAWSQVLRDSPLHF
TGTGCCTGGAGTCAGGTCCTTAGGGATTCACCCCTCCACTTT
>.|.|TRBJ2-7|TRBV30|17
CAWSVQGRGTSRDEQYF
TGTGCCTGGAGTGTGCAGGGCCGCGGCACCTCTCGGGACGAGCAGTACTTC
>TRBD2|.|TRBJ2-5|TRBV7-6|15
CASSLGAGGPETQYF
TGTGCCAGCAGCTTAGGAGCGGGGGGGCCGGAGACCCAGTACTTC
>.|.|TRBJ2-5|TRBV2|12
CASSDRVETQYF
TGTGCCAGCAGTGACAGGGTGGAGACCCAGTACTTC
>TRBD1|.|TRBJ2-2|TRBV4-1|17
CASSHIGRGLYTGELFF
TGCGCCAGCAGCCATATAGGAAGGGGGCTTTACACCGGGGAGCTGTTTTTT
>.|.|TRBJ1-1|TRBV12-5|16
CASGLAILQGPTEAFF
TGTGCTAGTGGTTTGGCCATCCTACAGGGTCCCACTGAAGCTTTCTTT
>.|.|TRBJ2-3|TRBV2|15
CASSEAGVGTDTQYF
TGTGCCAGCAGTGAAGCGGGGGTGGGGACAGATACGCAGTATTTT
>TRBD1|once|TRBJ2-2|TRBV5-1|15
CASSSGTAITGELFF
TGCGCCAGCAGCTCCGGGACAGCGATAACCGGGGAGCTGTTTTTT
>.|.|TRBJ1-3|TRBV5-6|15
CASSPGLHSGNTIYF
TGTGCCAGCAGCCCCGGCCTCCACTCTGGAAACACCATATATTTT
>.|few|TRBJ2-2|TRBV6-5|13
CASSYYITGELFF
TGTGCCAGCAGTTACTATATCACCGGGGAGCTGTTTTTT
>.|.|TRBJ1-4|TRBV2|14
CASSPDLGLEKLFF
TGTGCCAGCAGCCCCGACCTGGGGCTGGAAAAACTGTTTTTT
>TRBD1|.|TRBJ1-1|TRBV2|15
CASSPNRGLGTEAFF
TGTGCCAGCAGCCCTAACAGGGGACTAGGCACTGAAGCTTTCTTT
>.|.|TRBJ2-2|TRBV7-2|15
CASSIRTPNTGELFF
TGTGCCAGCAGCATCCGGACACCTAACACCGGGGAGCTGTTTTTT
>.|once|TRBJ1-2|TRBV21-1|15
CASSSSRGGACGYTF
TGTGCCAGCAGCTCAAGTCGAGGGGGGGCGTGTGGCTACACCTTC
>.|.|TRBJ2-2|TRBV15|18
CATSRDLGGEGEAGELFF
TGTGCCACCAGCAGAGATCTGGGGGGAGAGGGCGAGGCCGGGGAGCTGTTTTTT
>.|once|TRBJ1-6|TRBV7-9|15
CASSLDRLGNSPLHF
TGTGCCAGCAGCTTAGACAGACTTGGTAATTCACCCCTCCACTTT
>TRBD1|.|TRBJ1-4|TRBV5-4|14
CASSYRTGDEKLFF
TGTGCCAGCAGTTATCGAACAGGGGATGAAAAACTGTTTTTT
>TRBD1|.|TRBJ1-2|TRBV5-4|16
CAIEDRVGTANYGYTF
TGTGCCATCGAGGACAGGGTGGGGACGGCTAACTATGGCTACACCTTC
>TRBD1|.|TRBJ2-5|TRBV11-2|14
CASSRDRGQETQYF
TGTGCCAGCAGCCGGGACAGGGGGCAAGAGACCCAGTACTTC
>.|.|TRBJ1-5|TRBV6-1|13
CASVVNSNQPQHF
TGTGCCAGCGTGGTCAATAGCAATCAGCCCCAGCATTTT
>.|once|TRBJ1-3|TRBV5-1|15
CASRKDWGSGNTIYF
TGCGCCAGCAGGAAGGACTGGGGCTCTGGAAACACCATATATTTT
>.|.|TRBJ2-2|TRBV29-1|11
CSVDFAGELFF
TGCAGCGTTGATTTCGCCGGGGAGCTGTTTTTT
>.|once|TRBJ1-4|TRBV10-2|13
CASQFTTNEKLFF
TGCGCCAGCCAATTCACAACTAATGAAAAACTGTTTTTT
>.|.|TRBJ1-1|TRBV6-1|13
CASRDRLNTEAFF
TGTGCCAGCAGAGACAGATTGAACACTGAAGCTTTCTTT
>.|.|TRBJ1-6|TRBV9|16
CASSVDGETYNSPLHF
TGTGCCAGCAGCGTAGATGGGGAGACCTATAATTCACCCCTCCACTTT
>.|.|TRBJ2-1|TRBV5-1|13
CASSRGRGSEQFF
TGCGCCAGCAGTCGGGGTCGGGGGAGTGAGCAGTTCTTC
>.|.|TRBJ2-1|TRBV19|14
CASSIGRQYNEQFF
TGTGCCAGTAGTATAGGTAGGCAGTACAATGAGCAGTTCTTC
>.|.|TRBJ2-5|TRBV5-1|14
CASTNSGFQETQYF
TGCGCCAGCACCAACTCCGGGTTTCAAGAGACCCAGTACTTC